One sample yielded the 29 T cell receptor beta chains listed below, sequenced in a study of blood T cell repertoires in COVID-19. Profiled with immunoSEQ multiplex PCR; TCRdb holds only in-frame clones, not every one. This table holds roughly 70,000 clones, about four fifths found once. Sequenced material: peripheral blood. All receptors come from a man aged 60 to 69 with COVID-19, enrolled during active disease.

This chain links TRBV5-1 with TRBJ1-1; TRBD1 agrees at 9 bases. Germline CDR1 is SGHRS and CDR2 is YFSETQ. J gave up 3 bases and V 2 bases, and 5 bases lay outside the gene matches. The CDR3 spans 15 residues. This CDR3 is CASSFYRGQYTEAFF. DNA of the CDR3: TGCGCCAGCAGCTTTTACAGGGGGCAGTACACTGAAGCTTTCTTT.

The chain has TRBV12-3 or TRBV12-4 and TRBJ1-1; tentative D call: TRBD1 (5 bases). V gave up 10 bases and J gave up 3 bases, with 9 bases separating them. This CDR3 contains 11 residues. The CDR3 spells CAIGVDTEAFF. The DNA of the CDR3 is TGTGCCATAGGGGTGGACACTGAAGCTTTCTTT.

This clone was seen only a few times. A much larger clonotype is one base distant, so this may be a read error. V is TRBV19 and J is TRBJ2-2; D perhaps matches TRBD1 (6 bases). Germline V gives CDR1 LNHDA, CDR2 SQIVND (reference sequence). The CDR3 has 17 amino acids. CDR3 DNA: TGTGCCAGTAGCCGCCAGAGACAGGCCCCGAACACCGGGAAGCTGTTTTTT. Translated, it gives CASSRQRQAPNTGKLFF.

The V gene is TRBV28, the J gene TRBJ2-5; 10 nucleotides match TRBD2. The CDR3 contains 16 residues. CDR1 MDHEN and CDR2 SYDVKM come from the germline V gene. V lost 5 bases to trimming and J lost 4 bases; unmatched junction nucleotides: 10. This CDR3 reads CASSGERGGLRETQYF. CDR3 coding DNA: TGTGCCAGCAGTGGGGAGCGGGGGGGCCTTCGAGAGACCCAGTACTTC.

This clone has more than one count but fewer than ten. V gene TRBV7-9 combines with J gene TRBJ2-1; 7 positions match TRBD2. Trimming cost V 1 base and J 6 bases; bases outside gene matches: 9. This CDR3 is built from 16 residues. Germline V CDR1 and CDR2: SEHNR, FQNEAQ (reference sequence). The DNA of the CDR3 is TGTGCCAGCAGCTTAGGGAGGACTAGATTGCCCAATGAGCAGTTCTTC. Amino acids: CASSLGRTRLPNEQFF.

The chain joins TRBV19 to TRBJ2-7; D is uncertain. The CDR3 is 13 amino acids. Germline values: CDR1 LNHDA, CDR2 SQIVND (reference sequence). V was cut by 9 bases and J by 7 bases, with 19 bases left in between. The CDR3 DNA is TGTGCCAGCAAACAACCCCTAACAGATGAGCAGTACTTC. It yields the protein CASKQPLTDEQYF.

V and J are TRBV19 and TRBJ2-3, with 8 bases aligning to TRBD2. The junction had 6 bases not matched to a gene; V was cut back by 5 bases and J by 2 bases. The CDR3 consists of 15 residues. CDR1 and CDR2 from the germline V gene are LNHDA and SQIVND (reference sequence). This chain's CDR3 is CASSESGGFTDTQYF. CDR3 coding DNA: TGTGCCAGTAGTGAGAGCGGGGGATTCACAGATACGCAGTATTTT.

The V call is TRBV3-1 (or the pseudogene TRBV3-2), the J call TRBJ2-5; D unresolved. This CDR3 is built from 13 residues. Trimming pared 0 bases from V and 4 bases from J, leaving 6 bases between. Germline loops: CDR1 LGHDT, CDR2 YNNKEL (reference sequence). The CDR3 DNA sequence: TGTGCCAGCAGCCAAGATCCGCGAGAGACCCAGTACTTC. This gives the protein CASSQDPRETQYF.

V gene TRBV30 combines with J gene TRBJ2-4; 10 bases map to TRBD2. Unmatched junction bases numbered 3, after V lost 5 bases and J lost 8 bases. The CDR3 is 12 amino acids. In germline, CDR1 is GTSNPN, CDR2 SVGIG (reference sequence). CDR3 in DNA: TGTGCCTGGTCGAGCGGGAGGGACATTCAGTACTTC. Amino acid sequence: CAWSSGRDIQYF.

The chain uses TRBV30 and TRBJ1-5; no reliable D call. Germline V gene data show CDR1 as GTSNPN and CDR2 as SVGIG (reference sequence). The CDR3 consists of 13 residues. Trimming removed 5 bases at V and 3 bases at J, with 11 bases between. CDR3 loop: CAWGAGFNQPQHF. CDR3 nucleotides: TGTGCCTGGGGCGCAGGCTTCAATCAGCCCCAGCATTTT.

In DNA form, the CDR3 reads TGTGCCAGCAGTGACGGACTAGCGGGAAACATTCAGTACTTC. It encodes CASSDGLAGNIQYF. V and J are TRBV25-1 and TRBJ2-4; TRBD2 agrees at 11 bases. CDR3 length: 14 amino acids. Germline V CDR1 and CDR2: MGHDK, SYGVNS. With 3 bases clipped from V and 6 bases from J, the junction kept 1 base outside the gene matches.

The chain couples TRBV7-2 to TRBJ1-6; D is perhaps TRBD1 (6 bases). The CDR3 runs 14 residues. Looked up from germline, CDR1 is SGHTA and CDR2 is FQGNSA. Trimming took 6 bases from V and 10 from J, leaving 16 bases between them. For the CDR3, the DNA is TGTGCCAGCAGGGGGGCAGGGCGCGGATCACCCCTCCACTTT. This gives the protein CASRGAGRGSPLHF.

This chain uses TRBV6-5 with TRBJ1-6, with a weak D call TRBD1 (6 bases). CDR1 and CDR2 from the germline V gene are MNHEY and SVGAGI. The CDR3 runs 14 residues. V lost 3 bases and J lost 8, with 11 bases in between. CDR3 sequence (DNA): TGTGCCAGCAGTTATAGGGAGGGGGATTCACCCCTCCACTTT. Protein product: CASSYREGDSPLHF.

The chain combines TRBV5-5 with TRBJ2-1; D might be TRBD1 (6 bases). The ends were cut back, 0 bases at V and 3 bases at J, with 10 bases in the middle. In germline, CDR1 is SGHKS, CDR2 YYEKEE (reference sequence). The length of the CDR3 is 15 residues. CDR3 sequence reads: CASSLETGGYNEQFF. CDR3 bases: TGTGCCAGCAGCTTGGAGACAGGTGGCTACAATGAGCAGTTCTTC.

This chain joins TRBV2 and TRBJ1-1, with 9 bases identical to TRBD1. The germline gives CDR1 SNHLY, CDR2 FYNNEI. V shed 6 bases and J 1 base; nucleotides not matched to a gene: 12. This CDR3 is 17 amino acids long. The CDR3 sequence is CASSAWTGASENTEAFF. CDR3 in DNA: TGTGCCAGCAGCGCCTGGACAGGGGCGAGTGAGAACACTGAAGCTTTCTTT.

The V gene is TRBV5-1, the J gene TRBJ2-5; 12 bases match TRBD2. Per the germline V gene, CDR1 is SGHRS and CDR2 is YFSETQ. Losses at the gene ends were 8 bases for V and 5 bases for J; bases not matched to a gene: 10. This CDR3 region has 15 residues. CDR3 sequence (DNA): TGCGCCAGGCGGACTAGCGGGACTTGTTGGGAGACCCAGTACTTC. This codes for CARRTSGTCWETQYF.

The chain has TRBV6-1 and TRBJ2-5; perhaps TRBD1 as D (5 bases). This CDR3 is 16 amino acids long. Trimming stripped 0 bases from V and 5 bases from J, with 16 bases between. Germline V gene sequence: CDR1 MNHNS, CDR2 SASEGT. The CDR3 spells CASSEASARVGETQYF. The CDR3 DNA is TGTGCCAGCAGTGAAGCCTCAGCCAGGGTGGGCGAGACCCAGTACTTC.

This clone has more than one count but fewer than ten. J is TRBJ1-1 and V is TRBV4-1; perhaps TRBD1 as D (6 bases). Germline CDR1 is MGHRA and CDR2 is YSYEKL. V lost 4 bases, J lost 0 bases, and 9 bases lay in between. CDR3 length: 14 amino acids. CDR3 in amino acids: CASSPGALNTEAFF. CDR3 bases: TGCGCCAGCAGCCCAGGGGCCTTGAACACTGAAGCTTTCTTT.

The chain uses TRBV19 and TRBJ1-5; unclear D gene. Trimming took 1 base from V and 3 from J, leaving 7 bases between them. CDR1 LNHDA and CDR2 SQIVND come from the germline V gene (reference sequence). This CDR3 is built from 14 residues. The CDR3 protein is CASSIGLINQPQHF. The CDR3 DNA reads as TGTGCCAGTAGTATAGGACTGATCAATCAGCCCCAGCATTTT.

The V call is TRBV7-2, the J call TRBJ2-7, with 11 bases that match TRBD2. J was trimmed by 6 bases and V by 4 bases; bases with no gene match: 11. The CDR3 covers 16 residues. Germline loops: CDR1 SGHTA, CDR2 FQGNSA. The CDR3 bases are TGTGCCAGCAGCTCAAATACCGGGACTAGCGGCTCCGAGCAGTACTTC. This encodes CASSSNTGTSGSEQYF.

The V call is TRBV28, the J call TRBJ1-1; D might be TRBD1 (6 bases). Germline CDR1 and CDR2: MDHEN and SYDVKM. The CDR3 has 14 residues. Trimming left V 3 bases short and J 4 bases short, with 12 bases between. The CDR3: CASSLTGGGTEAFF. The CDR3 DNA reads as TGTGCCAGCAGTTTGACTGGGGGCGGCACTGAAGCTTTCTTT.

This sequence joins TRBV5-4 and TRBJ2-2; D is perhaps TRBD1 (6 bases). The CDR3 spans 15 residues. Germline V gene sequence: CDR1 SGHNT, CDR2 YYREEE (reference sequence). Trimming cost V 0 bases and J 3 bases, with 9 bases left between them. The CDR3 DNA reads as TGTGCCAGCAGCTTGGGTGGGGGCGACACCGGGGAGCTGTTTTTT. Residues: CASSLGGGDTGELFF.

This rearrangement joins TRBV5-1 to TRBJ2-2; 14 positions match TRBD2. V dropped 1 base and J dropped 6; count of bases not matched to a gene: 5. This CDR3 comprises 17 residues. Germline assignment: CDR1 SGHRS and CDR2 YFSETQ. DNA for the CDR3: TGCGCCAGCAGCTTGCGGACTAGCGGGAGGTTGGCCGGGGAGCTGTTTTTT. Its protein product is CASSLRTSGRLAGELFF.

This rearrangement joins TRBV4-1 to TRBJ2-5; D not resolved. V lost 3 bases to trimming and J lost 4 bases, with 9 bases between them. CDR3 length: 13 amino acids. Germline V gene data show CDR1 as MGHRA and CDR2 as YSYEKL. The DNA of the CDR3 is TGCGCCAGCAGCCAGTACGCCGGAGAGACCCAGTACTTC. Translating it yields CASSQYAGETQYF.

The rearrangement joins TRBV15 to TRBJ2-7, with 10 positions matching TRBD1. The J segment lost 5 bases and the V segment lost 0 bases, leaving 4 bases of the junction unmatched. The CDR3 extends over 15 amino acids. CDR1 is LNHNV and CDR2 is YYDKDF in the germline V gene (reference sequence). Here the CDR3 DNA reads TGTGCCACCAGCAGAGACGGGACAGGGGTCGACGAGCAGTACTTC. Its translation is CATSRDGTGVDEQYF.

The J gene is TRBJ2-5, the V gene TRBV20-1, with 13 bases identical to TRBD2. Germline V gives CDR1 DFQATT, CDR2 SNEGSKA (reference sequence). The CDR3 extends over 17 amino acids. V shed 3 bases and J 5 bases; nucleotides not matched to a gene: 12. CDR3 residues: CSASQLLAGGPGETQYF. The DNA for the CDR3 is TGCAGTGCTAGTCAATTACTAGCGGGAGGGCCGGGGGAGACCCAGTACTTC.

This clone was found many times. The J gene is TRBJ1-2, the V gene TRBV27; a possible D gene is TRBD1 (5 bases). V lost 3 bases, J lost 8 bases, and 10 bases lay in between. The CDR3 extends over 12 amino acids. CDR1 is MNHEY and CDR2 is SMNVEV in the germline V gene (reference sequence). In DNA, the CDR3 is TGTGCCAGCAGTTTTCGAGCAGGGGGCTACACCTTC. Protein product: CASSFRAGGYTF.

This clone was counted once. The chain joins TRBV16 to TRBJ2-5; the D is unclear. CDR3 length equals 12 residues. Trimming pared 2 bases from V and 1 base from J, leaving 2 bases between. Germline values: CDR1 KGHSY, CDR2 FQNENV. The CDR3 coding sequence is TGTGCCAGCAGCCAACTCCAAGAGACCCAGTACTTC. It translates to CASSQLQETQYF.

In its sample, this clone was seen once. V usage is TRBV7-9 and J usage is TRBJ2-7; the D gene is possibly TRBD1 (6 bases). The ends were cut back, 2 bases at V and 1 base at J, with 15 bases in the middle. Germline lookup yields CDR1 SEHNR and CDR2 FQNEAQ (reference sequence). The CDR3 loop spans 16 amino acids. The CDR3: CASSLFQGKLSYEQYF. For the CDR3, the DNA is TGTGCCAGCAGCTTATTCCAGGGGAAGCTATCCTACGAGCAGTACTTC.